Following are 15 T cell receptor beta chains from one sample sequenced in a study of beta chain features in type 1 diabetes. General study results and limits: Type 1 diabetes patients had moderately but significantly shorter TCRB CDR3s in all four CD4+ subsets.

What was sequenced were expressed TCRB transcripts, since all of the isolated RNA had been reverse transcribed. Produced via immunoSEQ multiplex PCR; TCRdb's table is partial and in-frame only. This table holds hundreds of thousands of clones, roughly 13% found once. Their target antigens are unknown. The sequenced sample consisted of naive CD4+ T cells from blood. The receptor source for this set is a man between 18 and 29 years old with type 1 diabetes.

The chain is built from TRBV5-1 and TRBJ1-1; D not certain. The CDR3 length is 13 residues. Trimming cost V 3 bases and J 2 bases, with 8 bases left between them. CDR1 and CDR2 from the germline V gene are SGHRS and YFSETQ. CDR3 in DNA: TGCGCCAGCAGCTCGGTCGGTAACACTGAAGCTTTCTTT. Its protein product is CASSSVGNTEAFF.

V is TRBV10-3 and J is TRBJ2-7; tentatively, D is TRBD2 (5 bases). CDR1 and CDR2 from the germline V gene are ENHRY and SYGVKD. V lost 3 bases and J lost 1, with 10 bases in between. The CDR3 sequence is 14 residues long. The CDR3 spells CAISDQSGSYEQYF. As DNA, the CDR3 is TGTGCCATCAGTGACCAGAGCGGATCCTACGAGCAGTACTTC.

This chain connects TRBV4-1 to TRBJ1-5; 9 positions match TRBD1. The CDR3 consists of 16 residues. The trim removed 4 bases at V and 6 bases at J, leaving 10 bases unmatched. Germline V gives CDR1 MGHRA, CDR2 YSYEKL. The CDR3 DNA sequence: TGCGCCAGCAGCCCCCACTCGGGACAGGGTATTCAGCCCCAGCATTTT. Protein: CASSPHSGQGIQPQHF.

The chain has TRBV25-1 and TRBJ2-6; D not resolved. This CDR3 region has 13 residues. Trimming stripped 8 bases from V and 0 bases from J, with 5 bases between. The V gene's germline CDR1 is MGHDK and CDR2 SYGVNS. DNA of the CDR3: TGTGCCAGCGGAAGCTCTGGGGCCAACGTCCTGACTTTC. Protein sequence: CASGSSGANVLTF.

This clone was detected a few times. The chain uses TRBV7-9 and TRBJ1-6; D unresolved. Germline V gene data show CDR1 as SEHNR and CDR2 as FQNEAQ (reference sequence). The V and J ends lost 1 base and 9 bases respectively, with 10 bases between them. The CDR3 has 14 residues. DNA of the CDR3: TGTGCCAGCAGCTTAGACTGGGAGGGTTCACCCCTCCACTTT. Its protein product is CASSLDWEGSPLHF.

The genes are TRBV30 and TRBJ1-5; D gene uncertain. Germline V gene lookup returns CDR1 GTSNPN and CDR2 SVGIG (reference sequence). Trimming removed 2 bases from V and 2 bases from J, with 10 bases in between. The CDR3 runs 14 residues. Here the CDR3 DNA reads TGTGCCTGGAGTAACGACGGAGGCAATCAGCCCCAGCATTTT. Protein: CAWSNDGGNQPQHF.

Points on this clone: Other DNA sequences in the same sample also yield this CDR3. CDR3 protein: CASSPRDSTDTQYF. The DNA of the CDR3 is TGTGCCAGCTCACCACGAGACAGCACAGATACGCAGTATTTT. The chain recombines TRBV18 with TRBJ2-3, with no clear D. The length of the CDR3 is 14 residues. The germline V and J ends were trimmed by 1 base and 0 bases, with 5 bases remaining between them. Germline V gene data show CDR1 as KGHSH and CDR2 as LQKENI.

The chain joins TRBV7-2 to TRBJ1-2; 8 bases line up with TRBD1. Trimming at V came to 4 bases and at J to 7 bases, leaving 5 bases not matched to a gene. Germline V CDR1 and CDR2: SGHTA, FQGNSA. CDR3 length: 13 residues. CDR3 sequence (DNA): TGTGCCAGCAGCTCCAGGGGGCAGAGTGGCTACACCTTC. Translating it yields CASSSRGQSGYTF.

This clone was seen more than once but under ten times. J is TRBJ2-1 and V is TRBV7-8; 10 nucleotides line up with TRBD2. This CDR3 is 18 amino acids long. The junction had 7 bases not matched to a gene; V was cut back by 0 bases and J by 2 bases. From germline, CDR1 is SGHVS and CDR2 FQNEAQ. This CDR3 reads CASSLAIGLAGAYNEQFF. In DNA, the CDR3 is TGTGCCAGCAGCTTAGCGATAGGTCTAGCGGGGGCCTACAATGAGCAGTTCTTC.

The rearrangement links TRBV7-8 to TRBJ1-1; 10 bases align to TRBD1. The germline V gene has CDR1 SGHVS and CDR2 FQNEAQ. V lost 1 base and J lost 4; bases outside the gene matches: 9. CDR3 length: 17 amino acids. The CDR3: CASSLGPTGGLGTEAFF. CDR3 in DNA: TGTGCCAGCAGCTTAGGGCCGACAGGGGGCCTGGGCACTGAAGCTTTCTTT.

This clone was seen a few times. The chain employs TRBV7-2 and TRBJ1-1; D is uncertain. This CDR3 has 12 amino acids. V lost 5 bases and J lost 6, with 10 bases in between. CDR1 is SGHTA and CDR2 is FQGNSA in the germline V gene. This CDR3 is CASSRSFAEAFF. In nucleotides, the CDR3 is TGTGCCAGCAGCCGGAGTTTCGCTGAAGCTTTCTTT.

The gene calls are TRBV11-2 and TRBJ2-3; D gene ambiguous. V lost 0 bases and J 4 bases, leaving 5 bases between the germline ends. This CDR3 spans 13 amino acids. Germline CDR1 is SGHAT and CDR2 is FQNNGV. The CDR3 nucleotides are TGTGCCAGCAGCTTAGATACAGCAGATACGCAGTATTTT. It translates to CASSLDTADTQYF.

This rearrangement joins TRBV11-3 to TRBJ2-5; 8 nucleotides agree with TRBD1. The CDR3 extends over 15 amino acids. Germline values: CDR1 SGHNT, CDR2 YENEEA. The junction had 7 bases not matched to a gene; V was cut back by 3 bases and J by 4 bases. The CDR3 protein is CASSLGGQGIETQYF. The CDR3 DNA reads TGTGCCAGCAGCTTGGGTGGACAGGGCATAGAGACCCAGTACTTC. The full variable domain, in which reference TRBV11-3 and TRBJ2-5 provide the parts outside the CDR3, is EAGVVQSPRYKIIEKKQPVAFWCNPISGHNTLYWYLQNLGQGPELLIRYENEEAVDDSQLPKDRFSAERLKGVDSTLKIQPAELGDSAVYLCASSLGGQGIETQYFGPGTRLLVL.

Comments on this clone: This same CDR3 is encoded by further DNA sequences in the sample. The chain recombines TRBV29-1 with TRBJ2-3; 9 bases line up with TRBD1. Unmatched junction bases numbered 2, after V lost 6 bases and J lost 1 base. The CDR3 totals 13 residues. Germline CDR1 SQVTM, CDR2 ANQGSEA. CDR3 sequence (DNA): TGCAGCGTAAGACAGGGGGGCACAGATACGCAGTATTTT. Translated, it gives CSVRQGGTDTQYF.

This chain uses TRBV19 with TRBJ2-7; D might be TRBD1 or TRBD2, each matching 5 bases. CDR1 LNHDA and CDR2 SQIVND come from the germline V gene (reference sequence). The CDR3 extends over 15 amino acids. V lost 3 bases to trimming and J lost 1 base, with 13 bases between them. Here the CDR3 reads CASSIDGTASYEQYF. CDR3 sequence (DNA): TGTGCCAGTAGTATTGATGGGACGGCTTCCTACGAGCAGTACTTC.